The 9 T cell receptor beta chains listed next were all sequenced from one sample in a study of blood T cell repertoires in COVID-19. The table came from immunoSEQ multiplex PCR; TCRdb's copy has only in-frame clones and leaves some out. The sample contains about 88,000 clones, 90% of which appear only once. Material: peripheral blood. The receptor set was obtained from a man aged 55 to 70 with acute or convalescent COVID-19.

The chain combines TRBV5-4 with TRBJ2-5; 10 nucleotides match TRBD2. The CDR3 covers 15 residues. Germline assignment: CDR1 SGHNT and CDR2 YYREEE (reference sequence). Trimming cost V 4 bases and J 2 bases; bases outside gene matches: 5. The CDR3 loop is CASSILTSGQETQYF. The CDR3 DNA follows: TGTGCCAGCAGCATCCTGACTAGCGGGCAAGAGACCCAGTACTTC.

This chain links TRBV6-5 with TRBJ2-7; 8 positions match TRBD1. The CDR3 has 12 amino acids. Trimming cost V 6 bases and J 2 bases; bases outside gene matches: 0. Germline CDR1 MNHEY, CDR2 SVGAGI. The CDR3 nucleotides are TGTGCCAGCAGCAGGGGGCCCTACGAGCAGTACTTC. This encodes CASSRGPYEQYF.

CDR3 sequence: CASGVTSGTDTQYF. The CDR3 DNA reads as TGTGCCAGCGGGGTAACTAGCGGCACAGATACGCAGTATTTT. The chain is built from TRBV28 and TRBJ2-3; 7 bases are a match to TRBD2. Looked up from germline, CDR1 is MDHEN and CDR2 is SYDVKM. The J segment lost 1 base and the V segment lost 8 bases, leaving 6 bases of the junction unmatched. This CDR3 has 14 residues. Together with reference TRBV28 and TRBJ2-3, the CDR3 gives the full variable domain: DVKVTQSSRYLVKRTGEKVFLECVQDMDHENMFWYRQDPGLGLRLIYFSYDVKMKEKGDIPEGYSVSREKKERFSLILESASTNQTSMYLCASGVTSGTDTQYFGPGTRLTVL.

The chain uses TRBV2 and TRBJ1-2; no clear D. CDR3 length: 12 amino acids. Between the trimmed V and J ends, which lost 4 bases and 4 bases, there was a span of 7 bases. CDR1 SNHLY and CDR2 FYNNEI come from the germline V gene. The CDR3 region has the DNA TGTGCCAGCAGTGTCGCGTTCTATGGCTACACCTTC. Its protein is CASSVAFYGYTF. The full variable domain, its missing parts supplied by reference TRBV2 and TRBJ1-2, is EPEVTQTPSHQVTQMGQEVILRCVPISNHLYFYWYRQILGQKVEFLVSFYNNEISEKSEIFDDQFSVERPDGSNFTLKIRSTKLEDSAMYFCASSVAFYGYTFGSGTRLTVV.

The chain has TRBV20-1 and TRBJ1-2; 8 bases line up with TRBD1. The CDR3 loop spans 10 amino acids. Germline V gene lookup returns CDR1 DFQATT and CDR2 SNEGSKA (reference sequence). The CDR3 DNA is TGCAGCCAGGGGGCGACCGGCTACACCTTC. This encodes CSQGATGYTF.

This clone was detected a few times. The CDR3 protein is CASTRLERGTGIGELAAFF. CDR3 nucleotide sequence: TGTGCCAGCACTCGCCTCGAAAGGGGGACAGGGATAGGGGAACTTGCAGCTTTCTTT. The rearrangement joins TRBV6-6 to TRBJ1-1, with 9 bases matching TRBD1. Losses at the gene ends were 7 bases for V and 10 bases for J; bases not matched to a gene: 28. CDR1 is MNHNY and CDR2 is SVGAGI in the germline V gene (reference sequence). The CDR3 loop spans 19 amino acids.

The CDR3 DNA sequence: TGCAGCGTTGACAGGGAGAACACTGAAGCTTTCTTT. Its protein product is CSVDRENTEAFF. The V call is TRBV29-1, the J call TRBJ1-1; D is perhaps TRBD1 (5 bases). The CDR3 spans 12 residues. The V gene's germline CDR1 is SQVTM and CDR2 ANQGSEA. The ends were cut back, 3 bases at V and 1 base at J, with 6 bases in the middle.

The CDR3 DNA reads as TGTGCCAGCATTCGACCCGGGACAGGGCGAACTGAAGCTTTCTTT. It is translated as CASIRPGTGRTEAFF. V and J are TRBV6-6 and TRBJ1-1, with TRBD1 matching 9 bases. This CDR3 has 15 residues. From germline, CDR1 is MNHNY and CDR2 SVGAGI (reference sequence). With 7 bases clipped from V and 5 bases from J, the junction kept 11 bases outside the gene matches.

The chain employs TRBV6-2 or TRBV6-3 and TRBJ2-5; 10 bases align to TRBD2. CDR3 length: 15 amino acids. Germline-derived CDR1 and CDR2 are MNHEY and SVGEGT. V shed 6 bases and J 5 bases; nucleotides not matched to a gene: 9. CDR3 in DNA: TGTGCCAGCAGCTTTCTAGCGGGAGTTGCGGAGACCCAGTACTTC. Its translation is CASSFLAGVAETQYF.